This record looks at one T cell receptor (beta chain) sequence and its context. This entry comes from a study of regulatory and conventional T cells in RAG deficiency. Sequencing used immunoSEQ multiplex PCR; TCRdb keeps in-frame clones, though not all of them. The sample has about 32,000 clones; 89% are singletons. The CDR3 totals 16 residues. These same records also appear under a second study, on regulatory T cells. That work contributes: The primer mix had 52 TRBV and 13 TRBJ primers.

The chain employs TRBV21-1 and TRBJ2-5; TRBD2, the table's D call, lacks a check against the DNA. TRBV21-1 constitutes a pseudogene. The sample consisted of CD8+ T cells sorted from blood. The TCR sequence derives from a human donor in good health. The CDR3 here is CASTGRITPEEETQYF. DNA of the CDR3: TGTGCCAGCACCGGACGGATTACCCCGGAGGAGGAGACCCAGTACTTC.